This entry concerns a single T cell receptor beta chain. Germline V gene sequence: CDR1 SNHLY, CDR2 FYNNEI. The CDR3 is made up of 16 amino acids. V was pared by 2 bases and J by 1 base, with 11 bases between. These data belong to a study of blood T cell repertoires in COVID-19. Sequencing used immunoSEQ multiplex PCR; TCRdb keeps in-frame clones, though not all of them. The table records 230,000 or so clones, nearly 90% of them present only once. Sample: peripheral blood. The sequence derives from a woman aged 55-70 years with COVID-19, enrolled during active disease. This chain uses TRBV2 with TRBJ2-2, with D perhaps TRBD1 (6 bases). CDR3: CASSESLTGNTGELFF. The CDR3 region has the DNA TGTGCCAGCAGTGAATCCCTGACAGGGAACACCGGGGAGCTGTTTTTT.